This TCR beta chain is drawn from a study of early T cells in non-severe SARS-CoV-2 infection. This clonotype was found a few times. No antigen is known for it. Unique molecular identifiers were added to individual cDNA molecules. TCRdb called the 5' RACE reads again in MiXCR, with one record for every CDR3 protein. The table shows roughly 57,000 distinct CDR3 sequences, with around 14% occurring only once. Study outcomes and limitations: The study's VDJdb matching favored anti-spike CD8 responses and missed private and CD4 specificities.

The receptor was isolated from an adult who was a healthcare worker with PCR-confirmed SARS-CoV-2 infection or an uninfected control (not recorded which). The sample in question was whole blood, obtained at baseline.

The CDR3 region is CASSQEGATLRGSDEQFF. Here the CDR3 DNA reads TGTGCCAGCAGCCAAGAAGGAGCTACCCTGAGGGGGTCGGATGAGCAGTTCTTC. V is TRBV3-1 and J is TRBJ2-1, with a tentative D call TRBD1 (6 bases). The CDR3 covers 18 residues. Germline V lookup: CDR1 LGHDT, CDR2 YNNKEL (reference sequence). Trimming removed 0 bases at V and 8 bases at J, with 23 bases between.